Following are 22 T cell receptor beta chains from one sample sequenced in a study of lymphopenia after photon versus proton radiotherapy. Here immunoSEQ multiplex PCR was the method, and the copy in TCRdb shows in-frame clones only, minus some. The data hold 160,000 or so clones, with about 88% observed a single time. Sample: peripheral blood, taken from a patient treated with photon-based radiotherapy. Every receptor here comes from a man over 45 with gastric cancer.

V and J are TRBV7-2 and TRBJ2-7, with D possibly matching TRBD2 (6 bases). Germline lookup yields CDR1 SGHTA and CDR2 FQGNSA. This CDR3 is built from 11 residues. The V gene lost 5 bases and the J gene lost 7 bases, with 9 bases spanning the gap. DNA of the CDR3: TGTGCCAGCAGCGCCCGGGGGGAGCAGTACTTC. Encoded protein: CASSARGEQYF.

The CDR3 spells CASSLSQPRSNQPQHF. The CDR3 DNA follows: TGTGCCAGCAGCTTGTCTCAACCACGAAGCAATCAGCCCCAGCATTTT. The chain couples TRBV5-6 to TRBJ1-5, with D uncertain. Germline V gives CDR1 SGHDT, CDR2 YYEEEE. The ends were cut back, 1 base at V and 1 base at J, with 12 bases in the middle. The CDR3 loop spans 16 amino acids.

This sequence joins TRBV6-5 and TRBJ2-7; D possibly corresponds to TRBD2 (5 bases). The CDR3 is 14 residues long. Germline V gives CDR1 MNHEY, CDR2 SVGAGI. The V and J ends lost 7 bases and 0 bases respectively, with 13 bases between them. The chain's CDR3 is CASTSTGSSYEQYF. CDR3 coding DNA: TGTGCCAGCACCTCAACGGGGAGCTCCTACGAGCAGTACTTC.

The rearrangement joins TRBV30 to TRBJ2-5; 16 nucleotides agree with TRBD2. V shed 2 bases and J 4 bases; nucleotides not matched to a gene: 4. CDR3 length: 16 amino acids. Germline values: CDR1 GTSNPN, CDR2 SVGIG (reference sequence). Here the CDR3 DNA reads TGTGCCTGGAGTATGGGACTAGCGGGAGGGGGAGAGACCCAGTACTTC. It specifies CAWSMGLAGGGETQYF.

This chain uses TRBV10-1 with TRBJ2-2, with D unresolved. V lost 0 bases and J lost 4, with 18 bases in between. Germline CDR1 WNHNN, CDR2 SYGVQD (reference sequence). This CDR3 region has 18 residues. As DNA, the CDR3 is TGCGCCAGCAGTGAGTCAAAGGACCTTCTCCTACCCACCGGGGAGCTGTTTTTT. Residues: CASSESKDLLLPTGELFF.

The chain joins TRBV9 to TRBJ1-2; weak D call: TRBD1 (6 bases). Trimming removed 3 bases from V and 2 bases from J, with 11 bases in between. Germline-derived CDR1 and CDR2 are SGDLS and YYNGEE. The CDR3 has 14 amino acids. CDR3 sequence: CASSATGGNYGYTF. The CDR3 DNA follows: TGTGCCAGCAGCGCGACAGGCGGGAACTATGGCTACACCTTC.

The CDR3 protein is CASRRTSGSTEQFF. The CDR3 region has the DNA TGTGCCAGCAGACGGACTAGCGGGAGTACTGAGCAGTTCTTC. The rearrangement links TRBV9 to TRBJ2-1; 13 bases line up with TRBD2. CDR1 and CDR2 (germline): SGDLS, YYNGEE. J lost 9 bases, V lost 5 bases, and 5 bases had no gene match. The CDR3 is 14 amino acids. The variable domain in full, with the rest retrieved from reference TRBV9 and TRBJ2-1, is DSGVTQTPKHLITATGQRVTLRCSPRSGDLSVYWYQQSLDQGLQFLIQYYNGEERAKGNILERFSAQQFPDLHSELNLSSLELGDSALYFCASRRTSGSTEQFFGPGTRLTVL.

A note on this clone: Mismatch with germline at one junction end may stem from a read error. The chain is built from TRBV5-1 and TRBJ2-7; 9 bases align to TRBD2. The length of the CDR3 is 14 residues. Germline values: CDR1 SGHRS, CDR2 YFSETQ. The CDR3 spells CASSLEASGAFRNF. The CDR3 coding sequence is TGCGCCAGCAGCTTGGAGGCTAGCGGGGCCTTCAGGAACTTC. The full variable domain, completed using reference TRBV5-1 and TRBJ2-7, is KAGVTQTPRYLIKTRGQQVTLSCSPISGHRSVSWYQQTPGQGLQFLFEYFSETQRNKGNFPGRFSGRQFSNSRSEMNVSTLELGDSALYLCASSLEASGAFRNFGPGTRLTVT.

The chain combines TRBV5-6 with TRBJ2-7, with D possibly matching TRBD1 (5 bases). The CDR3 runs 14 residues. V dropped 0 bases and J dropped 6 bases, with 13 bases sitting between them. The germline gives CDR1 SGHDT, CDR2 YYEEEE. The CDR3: CASSLVGDWSEQYF. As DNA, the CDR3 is TGTGCCAGCAGCTTGGTAGGGGATTGGAGCGAGCAGTACTTC.

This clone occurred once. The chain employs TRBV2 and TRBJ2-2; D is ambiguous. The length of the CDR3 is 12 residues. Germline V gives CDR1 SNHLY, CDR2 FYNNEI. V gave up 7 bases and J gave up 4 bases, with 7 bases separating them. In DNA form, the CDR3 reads TGTGCCAGCACAATTTCCACCGGGGAGCTGTTTTTT. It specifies CASTISTGELFF.

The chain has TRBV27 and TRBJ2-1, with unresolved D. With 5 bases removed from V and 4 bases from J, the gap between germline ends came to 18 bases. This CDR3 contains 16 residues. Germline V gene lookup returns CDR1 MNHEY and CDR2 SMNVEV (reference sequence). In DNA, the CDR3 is TGTGCCAGCAGTCCCCTAATAGGATCAGCTTACAATGAGCAGTTCTTC. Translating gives CASSPLIGSAYNEQFF.

CDR3: CASSQESQPPTVGGYTF. The DNA for the CDR3 is TGCGCCAGCAGCCAAGAAAGCCAACCACCGACGGTGGGGGGCTACACCTTC. V gene TRBV4-3 combines with J gene TRBJ1-2, with D hard to call. This CDR3 spans 17 amino acids. Germline lookup yields CDR1 LGHNA and CDR2 YSLEER. V was pared by 0 bases and J by 8 bases, with 22 bases between.

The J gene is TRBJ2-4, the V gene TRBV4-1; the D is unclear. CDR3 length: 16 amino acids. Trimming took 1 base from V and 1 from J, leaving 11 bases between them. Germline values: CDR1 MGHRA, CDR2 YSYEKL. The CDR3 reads CASSQVHRRAKNIQYF. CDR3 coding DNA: TGCGCCAGCAGCCAAGTTCACCGGCGGGCCAAAAACATTCAGTACTTC.

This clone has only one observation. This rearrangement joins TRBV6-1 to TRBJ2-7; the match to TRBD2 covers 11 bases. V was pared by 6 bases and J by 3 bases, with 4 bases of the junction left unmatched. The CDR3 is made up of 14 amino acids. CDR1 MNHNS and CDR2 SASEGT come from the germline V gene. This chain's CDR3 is CASSLAGGHYEQYF. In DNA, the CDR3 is TGTGCCAGCAGCTTAGCGGGAGGGCACTACGAGCAGTACTTC.

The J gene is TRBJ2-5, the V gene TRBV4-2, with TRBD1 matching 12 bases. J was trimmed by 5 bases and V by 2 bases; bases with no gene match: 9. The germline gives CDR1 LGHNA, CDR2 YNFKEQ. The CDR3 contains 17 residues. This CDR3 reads CASSQSEPGQGAETQYF. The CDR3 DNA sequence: TGTGCCAGCAGCCAAAGCGAGCCGGGACAGGGGGCTGAGACCCAGTACTTC.

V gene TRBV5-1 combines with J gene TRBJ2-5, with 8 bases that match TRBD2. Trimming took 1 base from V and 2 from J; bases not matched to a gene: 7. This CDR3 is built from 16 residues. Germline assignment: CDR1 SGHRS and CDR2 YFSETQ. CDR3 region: CASSLQVSGAQETQYF. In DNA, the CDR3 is TGCGCCAGCAGCTTGCAGGTTAGCGGGGCGCAAGAGACCCAGTACTTC.

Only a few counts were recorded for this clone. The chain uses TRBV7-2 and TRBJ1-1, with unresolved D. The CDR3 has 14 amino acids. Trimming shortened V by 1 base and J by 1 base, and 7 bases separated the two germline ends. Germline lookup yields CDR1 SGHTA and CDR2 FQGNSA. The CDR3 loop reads CASSLEPGNTEAFF. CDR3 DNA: TGTGCCAGCAGCTTAGAACCCGGGAACACTGAAGCTTTCTTT.

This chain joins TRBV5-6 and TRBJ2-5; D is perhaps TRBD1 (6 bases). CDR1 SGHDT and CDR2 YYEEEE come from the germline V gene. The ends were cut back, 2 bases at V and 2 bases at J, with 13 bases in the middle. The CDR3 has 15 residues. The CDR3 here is CASSFKWTVQETQYF. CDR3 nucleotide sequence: TGTGCCAGCAGCTTCAAATGGACAGTACAAGAGACCCAGTACTTC.

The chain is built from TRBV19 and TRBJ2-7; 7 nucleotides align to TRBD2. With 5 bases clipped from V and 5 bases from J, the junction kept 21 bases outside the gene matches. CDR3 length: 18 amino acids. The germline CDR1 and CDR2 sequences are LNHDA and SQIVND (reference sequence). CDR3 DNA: TGTGCCAGTAGTGCCAGGTTAGGGGCGGGAGAAACCGGCGACGAGCAGTACTTC. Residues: CASSARLGAGETGDEQYF.

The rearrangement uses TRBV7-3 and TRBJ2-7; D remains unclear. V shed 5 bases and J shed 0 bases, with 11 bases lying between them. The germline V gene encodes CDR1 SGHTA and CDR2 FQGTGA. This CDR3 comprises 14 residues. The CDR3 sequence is CASSPGPSSYEQYF. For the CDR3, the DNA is TGTGCCAGCAGCCCAGGCCCTAGCTCCTACGAGCAGTACTTC.

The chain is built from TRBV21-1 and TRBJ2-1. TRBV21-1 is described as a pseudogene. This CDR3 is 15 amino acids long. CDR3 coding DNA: TGTGCCAGCAGCCAGCGTGGGCCTTCCTACAATGAGCAGTTCTTC. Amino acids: CASSQRGPSYNEQFF.

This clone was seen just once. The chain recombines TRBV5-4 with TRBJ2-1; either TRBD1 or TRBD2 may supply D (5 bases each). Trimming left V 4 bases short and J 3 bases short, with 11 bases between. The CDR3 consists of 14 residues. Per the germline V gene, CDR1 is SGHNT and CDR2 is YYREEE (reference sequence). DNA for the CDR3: TGTGCCAGCAGCCGAGAGGGGTACTACAATGAGCAGTTCTTC. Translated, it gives CASSREGYYNEQFF.